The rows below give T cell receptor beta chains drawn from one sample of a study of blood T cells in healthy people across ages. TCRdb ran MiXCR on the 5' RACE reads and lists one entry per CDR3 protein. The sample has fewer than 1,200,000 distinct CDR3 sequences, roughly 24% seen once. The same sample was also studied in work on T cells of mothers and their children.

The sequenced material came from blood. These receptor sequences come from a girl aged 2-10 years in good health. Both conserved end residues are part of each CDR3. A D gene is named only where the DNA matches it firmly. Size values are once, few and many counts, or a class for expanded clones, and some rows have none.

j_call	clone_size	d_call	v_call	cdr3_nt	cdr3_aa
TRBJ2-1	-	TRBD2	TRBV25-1	TGTGCCAGCAACGGACCGGGACTAGGGGGGGACAATGAGCAGTTCTTC	CASNGPGLGGDNEQFF
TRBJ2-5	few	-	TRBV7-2	TGTGCCAGCAGCTTGGGCCGAGCGCTCCAGTACTTC	CASSLGRALQYF
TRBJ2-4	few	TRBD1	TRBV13	TGTGCCAGCAGCTTAGCGACAGGGTTAAAAGACATTCAGTACTTC	CASSLATGLKDIQYF
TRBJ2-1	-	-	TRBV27	TGTGCCATCAGTCATGGCTCCAACAATGAGCAGTTCTTC	CAISHGSNNEQFF
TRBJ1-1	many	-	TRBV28	TGTGCCAGCAGTCCACCGTTGAACACTGAAGCTTTCTTT	CASSPPLNTEAFF
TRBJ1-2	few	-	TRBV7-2	TGTGCCAGCAGCTTTACAGGGTCGATTGGCTACACCTTC	CASSFTGSIGYTF
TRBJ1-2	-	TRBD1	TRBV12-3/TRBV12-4	TGTGCCCTGAGGACAGGGGGTTCCTATGGCTACATCTTC	CALRTGGSYGYIF
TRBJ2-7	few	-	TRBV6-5	TGTGCCAGCAGTTACTCGGATGGCGGTAGAGCACTATTCTTC	CASSYSDGGRALFF
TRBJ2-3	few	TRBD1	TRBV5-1	TGCGCCAGCAGCTCCCGGACAGGGGGGGGAGATACGCAGTATTTT	CASSSRTGGGDTQYF
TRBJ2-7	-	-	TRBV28	TGTGCCAGCAGCCCACGGTCCTTTGGGGCATTCTCGGGTGAGCAGTACTTC	CASSPRSFGAFSGEQYF
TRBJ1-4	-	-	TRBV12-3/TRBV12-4	TGTGCCAGCAGTTTATCCGGGAGCGGAGAAAAACTGTTTTTT	CASSLSGSGEKLFF
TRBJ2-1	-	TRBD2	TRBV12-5	TGTGCTAGTGGTACAATCACCGGGACTAGCGGATACAATGAGCAGTTCTTC	CASGTITGTSGYNEQFF
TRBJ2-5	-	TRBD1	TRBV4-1	TGCGCCAGCAGCCAAGAAGTAACAGGGGAAGAGACCCAGTACTTC	CASSQEVTGEETQYF
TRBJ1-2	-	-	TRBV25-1	TGTGCCAGCATGAGGGCCAACTATGGCTACACCTTC	CASMRANYGYTF
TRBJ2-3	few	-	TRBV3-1	TGTGCCAGCAGCCAAGGCCTAGCGCTGGGTGAAGGTACGCAGTATTTT	CASSQGLALGEGTQYF
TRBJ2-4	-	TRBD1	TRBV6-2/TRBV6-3	TGTGCCAGCAGTCGCGGACAGGATTTAGCCAAAAACATTCAGTACTTC	CASSRGQDLAKNIQYF
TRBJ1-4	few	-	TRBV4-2	TGTGCCAGCAGCCCCGCGGCCAGGGCCCCGAAGGGGAATGAAAAACTGTTTTTT	CASSPAARAPKGNEKLFF
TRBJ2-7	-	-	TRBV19	TGTGCCAGTAGTCCAGACTATCCCTACGAGCAGTACTTC	CASSPDYPYEQYF